This T cell receptor beta chain was sequenced during a study of blood T cell repertoires in COVID-19 (dated by TCRdb to the early 2020s). Regarding the study in general: The collaborator samples originated in the United States, Italy and Spain and spanned the acute and convalescent phases of COVID-19. The material from the prospective study consisted of cDNA or gDNA derived from T cells, B-cell-depleted T cells, or PBMCs. The dataset comprised deeply sampled blood TCRbeta repertoires from subjects exposed to, actively infected with, or recovered from COVID-19. A freely available public database, intended as a resource for researchers studying the immune response to SARS-CoV-2, is where the repertoires were released. The samples were drawn from the first 160 participants of the ongoing ImmuneRACE study and from roughly 1,300 subjects provided by 6 global collaborators. Nearly every sample came with metadata listing a de-identified subject ID, COVID-19 status, age in years and sex. Where HLA class I and class II types were available, the types were taken from metadata supplied by the sample provider, not from assay-based typing. What the work shows at the level of the full study, not this receptor alone: The amount of clinical and demographic metadata varied by source and participant and was provided uncurated.

In the prospective study, participants were 18 to 89 years old, resided in 24 geographic areas of the United States, and were enrolled through a virtual design. Cohort assignment in the prospective study relied on participant-reported clinical history from a screening survey and a study questionnaire. Mobile phlebotomists in the prospective study collected whole blood, serum and a nasopharyngeal or oropharyngeal swab from every participant. Over a roughly two-month period, participants in the prospective study had the option of providing additional blood draws and questionnaires. Before DNA extraction, blood samples from the prospective study were shipped at room temperature or frozen. From a lookup of the germline V gene, CDR1 and CDR2 are SGHAT and FQNNGV. The CDR3 holds 16 amino acids from the cysteine to the phenylalanine. Only the CDR3 part of the read is kept: 48 bases, read in frame from the first base. The junction shows trimming of 4 bases on V and 1 base on J, plus 14 bases between the germline ends.

The immunoSEQ Assay, a bias-controlled multiplex PCR, was used to amplify TCRbeta CDR3 regions from genomic DNA. Per the authors' processing: The number of nucleated cells in each sample was estimated from the amplification of reference gene primers within the assay. To quantify the absolute abundance of each unique TCRbeta CDR3 rearrangement, sequence reads were collapsed and filtered. Productive Simpson clonality was computed per sample as the square root of Simpson's diversity index over productive rearrangements. The clones in this table, taken by TCRdb from immuneACCESS, are in-frame only. Not every clone is retained; where verified, under half of the shortfall comes from an unresolved V gene, and the cause of the rest is unknown. D and trimming were read from the DNA, whereas the V and J calls and clone size are those reported in that table. Within this sample are a few hundred thousand clones, with approximately 86% of them counted one time only. The ten largest make up 3.5% to 4.5% of the sample.

Of note for this clone: The clone's antigen remains unknown. No base qualities exist here, and no much larger clone lies one base off it.

This sequence was found in a woman aged 40 to 50 with acute COVID-19. Sample: PBMCs or T cells enriched from blood (not recorded which). The sequence joins TRBV11-2 to TRBJ1-3; confidence is insufficient to name the D gene. In nucleotides, the sequence is TGTGCCAGCAGCTCCCCCTCAGGCTGGTCTGGAAACACCATATATTTT. Translated, this is CASSSPSGWSGNTIYF.